This TCR beta chain was sequenced for a study of neurological immune-mediated disorders. Trimming removed 1 base from V and 1 base from J; junction bases left unmatched: 3. Germline CDR1 SGHVS, CDR2 FQNEAQ. This CDR3 contains 16 residues. This clonotype was counted ten times or more. TCRdb independently ran MiXCR on the 5' RACE reads; one entry per CDR3 protein. The table records tens of thousands of distinct CDR3 sequences, 6% to 8.5% of them present only once. The TCR sequence derives from a woman in her 40s in good health. Input material: PBMCs. This rearrangement joins TRBV7-8 to TRBJ2-2, with TRBD2 matching 7 bases. The CDR3 reads CASSLVERGNTGELFF. DNA of the CDR3: TGTGCCAGCAGCTTAGTGGAGCGGGGGAACACCGGGGAGCTGTTTTTT.